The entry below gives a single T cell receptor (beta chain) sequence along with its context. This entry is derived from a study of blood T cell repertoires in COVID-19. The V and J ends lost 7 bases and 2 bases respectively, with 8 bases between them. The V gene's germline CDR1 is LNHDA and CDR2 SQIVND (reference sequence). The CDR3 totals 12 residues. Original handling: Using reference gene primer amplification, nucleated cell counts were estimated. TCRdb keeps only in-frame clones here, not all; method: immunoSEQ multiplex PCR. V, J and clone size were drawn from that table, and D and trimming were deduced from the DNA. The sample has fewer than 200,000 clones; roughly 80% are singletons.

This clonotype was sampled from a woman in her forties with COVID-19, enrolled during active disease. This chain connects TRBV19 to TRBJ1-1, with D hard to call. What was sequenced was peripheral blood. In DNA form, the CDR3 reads TGTGCCAGTATCGCGGTTAACACTGAAGCTTTCTTT. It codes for CASIAVNTEAFF.